This TCR beta chain was observed in a study of T cell responses to AZD1222 COVID-19 vaccine (dated by TCRdb to the early 2020s). At the level of the whole study: TCR sequencing was performed for fewer than 250 trial participants, of whom approximately 200 were given two doses of AZD1222 and some 26 were given two doses of MenACWY control vaccine. Trial participants were enrolled by age into 18-55, 56-69 and 70-plus year subgroups, with around 150, 28 and 57 TCR-sequenced participants respectively. Study-wide conclusions, independent of this receptor: A significant rise in spike-specific TCR breadth and depth was observed after two AZD1222 doses relative to day 0 and relative to MenACWY recipients. Because no day 14 peak-response samples were available, repertoires were characterized only after the peak T cell response. Reportedly, almost half of the unique spike-specific TCRs recognized epitopes lying outside the regions that are mutated in the B.1.351 and B.1.1.7 variants. Most participants were white British and females outnumbered males, and the authors suggested that clonal diversity may have been underestimated. Conclusions about previously exposed vaccinees are limited, since just a handful of AZD1222 recipients were seropositive for SARS-CoV-2 at baseline. The whole spike protein was spanned by vaccine-associated CD4 TCRs, and dominant responses were seen in regions 160-218 and 743-854. In the small 56-69-year group, the increase in depth fell short of significance, most likely because of low power.

The CDR3 regions of human TCRbeta chains were subjected to immunosequencing. The source study handled its data this way. TCRs in the repertoires were compared against a reference library of SARS-CoV-2-specific TCRs that had been generated with the MIRA antigen-specificity platform. Breadth was defined as the fraction of unique TCRs that were SARS-CoV-2-associated. Depth was defined as the fraction of total T cells that were SARS-CoV-2-associated. Using the MIRA data, every spike-specific TCR was mapped to the spike region that the TCR reacted to and assigned to either a CD4 or a CD8 class. Log10-transformed breadth and depth values were compared by one-way ANOVA with Sidak's multiple comparisons tests. TCRdb took over this immuneACCESS table, retaining in-frame rearrangements with V and J assigned. Such tables are incomplete; in checked studies, under half of the missing clones stem from an unresolved V gene, and the remainder is unexplained. From that table come the V and J calls and clone size; the DNA was used to work out D and trimming. The sample includes over 45,000 clones, with around 85% observed a single time. Clones ranked in the top ten supply about 20% of the sample.

A single count supports this clone. Its antigen is still unknown. No qualities accompany the bases; no much larger clone lies one base away. Interpreted using the paper, the time point label stands for: baseline before first vaccination. According to the study, the label for this sample's treatment or condition signals: meningococcal conjugate vaccine given as trial control. Vaccinee samples came from UK trials COV001 and COV002, including a single-blind randomized controlled phase 2/3 trial of AZD1222 (ChAdOx1 nCoV-19) in healthy adults. For TCRbeta chain sequencing, PBMC samples from trial participants were taken at day 0 and at day 28 after the second dose. The clonotype originates from an adult in good health. The sample consisted of peripheral blood, taken on day 0 of MenACWY control vaccination.

CDR3 loop: CASSQNRDSGQTQYF. The sequenced DNA: TGTGCCAGCAGCCAAAACCGGGACTCCGGGCAGACCCAGTACTTC. This chain joins TRBV4-2 to TRBJ2-5; the D segment could be TRBD2, given 6 matching bases. CDR1 and CDR2 are read off the germline V gene as LGHNA and YNFKEQ. Including cysteine and phenylalanine, the CDR3 has 15 amino acids. Only CDR3 DNA remains: 45 bases, in frame from the first base. V was cut back by 2 bases and J by 6 bases, leaving a gap of 16 bases between them.